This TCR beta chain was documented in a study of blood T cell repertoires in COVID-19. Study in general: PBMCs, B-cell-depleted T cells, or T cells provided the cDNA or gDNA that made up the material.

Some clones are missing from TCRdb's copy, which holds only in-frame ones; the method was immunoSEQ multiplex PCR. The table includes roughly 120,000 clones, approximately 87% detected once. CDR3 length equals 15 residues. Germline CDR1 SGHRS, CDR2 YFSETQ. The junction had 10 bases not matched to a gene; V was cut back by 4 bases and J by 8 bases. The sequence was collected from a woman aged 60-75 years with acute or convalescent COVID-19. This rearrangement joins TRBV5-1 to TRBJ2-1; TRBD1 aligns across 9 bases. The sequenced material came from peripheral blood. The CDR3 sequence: CASSPGQGRNHEQFF. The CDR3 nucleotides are TGCGCCAGCAGCCCCGGACAGGGGCGCAATCATGAGCAGTTCTTC.